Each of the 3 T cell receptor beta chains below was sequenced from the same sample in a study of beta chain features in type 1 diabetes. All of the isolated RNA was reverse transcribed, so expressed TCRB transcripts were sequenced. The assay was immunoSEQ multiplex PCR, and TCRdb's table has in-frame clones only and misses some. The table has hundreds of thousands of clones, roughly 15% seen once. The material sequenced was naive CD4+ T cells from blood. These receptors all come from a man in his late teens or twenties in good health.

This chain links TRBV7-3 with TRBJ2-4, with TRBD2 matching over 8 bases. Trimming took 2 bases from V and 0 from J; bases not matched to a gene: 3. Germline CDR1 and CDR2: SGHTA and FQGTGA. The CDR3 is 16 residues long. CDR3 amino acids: CASSLAGGLAKNIQYF. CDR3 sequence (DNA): TGTGCCAGCAGCTTAGCGGGAGGACTAGCCAAAAACATTCAGTACTTC.

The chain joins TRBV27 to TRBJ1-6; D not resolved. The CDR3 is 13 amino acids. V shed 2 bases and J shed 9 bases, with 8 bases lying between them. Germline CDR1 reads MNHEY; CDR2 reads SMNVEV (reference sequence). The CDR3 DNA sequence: TGTGCCAGCAGTTTAGGAATCGCTTCACCCCTCCACTTT. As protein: CASSLGIASPLHF.

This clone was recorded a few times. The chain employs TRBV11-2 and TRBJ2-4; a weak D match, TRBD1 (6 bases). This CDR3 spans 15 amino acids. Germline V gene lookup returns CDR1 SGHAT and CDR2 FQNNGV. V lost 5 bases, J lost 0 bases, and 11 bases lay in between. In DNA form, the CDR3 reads TGTGCCAGCAGCCCGCTACAGGGAGCCAAAAACATTCAGTACTTC. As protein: CASSPLQGAKNIQYF.